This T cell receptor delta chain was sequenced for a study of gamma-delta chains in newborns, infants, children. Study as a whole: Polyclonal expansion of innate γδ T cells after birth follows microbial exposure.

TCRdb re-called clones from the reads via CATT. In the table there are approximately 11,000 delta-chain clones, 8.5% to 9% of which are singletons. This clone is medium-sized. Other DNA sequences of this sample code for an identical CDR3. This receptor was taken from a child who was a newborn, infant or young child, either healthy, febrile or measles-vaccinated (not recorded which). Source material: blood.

In DNA form, the CDR3 reads TGTGCCTGTGACACCCTGGGGGATGAGTACACCGATAAACTCATCTTT. Its protein product is CACDTLGDEYTDKLIF. The rearrangement links TRDV2 to TRDJ1; 9 bases match TRDD3. The CDR3 covers 16 residues. CDR1 GEAIGNYY and CDR2 EKD come from the germline V gene. J lost 0 bases, V lost 0 bases, and 4 bases had no gene match.